One and the same sample provided the 12 T cell receptor beta chains below, sequenced in a study of blood T cell repertoires in COVID-19. Produced via immunoSEQ multiplex PCR; TCRdb's table is partial and in-frame only. The profile shows a few hundred thousand clones, nearly 90% of them singletons. Sample: peripheral blood. These receptors all stem from a woman aged 40-49 years who had recovered from COVID-19.

V is TRBV30 and J is TRBJ1-6; the D is unclear. Trimming shortened V by 2 bases and J by 11 bases, and 13 bases separated the two germline ends. The length of the CDR3 is 13 residues. CDR1 GTSNPN and CDR2 SVGIG come from the germline V gene (reference sequence). The CDR3 spells CAWSPPGRTPLHF. CDR3 DNA sequence: TGTGCCTGGAGTCCTCCCGGGAGAACACCCCTCCACTTT.

This clone was detected only a few times. The chain links TRBV5-8 to TRBJ1-5; unclear D gene. CDR3 length: 14 amino acids. V lost 4 bases, J lost 4 bases, and 12 bases lay in between. Looked up from germline, CDR1 is SGHTS and CDR2 is YDEGEE. DNA of the CDR3: TGTGCCAGCAGCATCAGGCAGGTTAATCAGCCCCAGCATTTT. Its translation is CASSIRQVNQPQHF.

The count of this clone is one. The sample carries other DNA sequences with the same CDR3. The CDR3 nucleotides are TGTGCCAGCAGTTTCTCAGGGAACTATGGCTACACCTTC. Amino acids: CASSFSGNYGYTF. The chain combines TRBV27 with TRBJ1-2, with D perhaps matching TRBD1 (5 bases). Germline CDR1 reads MNHEY; CDR2 reads SMNVEV (reference sequence). The germline V and J ends were trimmed by 3 bases and 2 bases, with 7 bases remaining between them. The CDR3 extends over 13 amino acids.

The rearrangement links TRBV5-6 to TRBJ2-4; 10 nucleotides align to TRBD2. V was pared by 1 base and J by 0 bases, with 4 bases of the junction left unmatched. CDR3 length: 17 residues. In germline, CDR1 is SGHDT, CDR2 YYEEEE. CDR3 residues: CASSLRTSGLAKNIQYF. In DNA, the CDR3 is TGTGCCAGCAGCTTGAGGACTAGCGGACTAGCCAAAAACATTCAGTACTTC.

The chain couples TRBV3-1 (or the pseudogene TRBV3-2) to TRBJ1-1, with 8 positions matching TRBD1. In germline, CDR1 is LGHDT, CDR2 YNNKEL (reference sequence). V trimming: 4 bases; J trimming: 0 bases; junction bases outside the gene matches: 1. This CDR3 region has 14 residues. Here the CDR3 reads CASSRQGMNTEAFF. CDR3 DNA sequence: TGTGCCAGCAGCCGACAGGGGATGAACACTGAAGCTTTCTTT.

J is TRBJ1-6 and V is TRBV13; D is unclear. The CDR3 runs to 15 residues. Germline V gene data show CDR1 as PRHDT and CDR2 as FYEKMQ (reference sequence). Deletions cut 2 bases from V and 6 bases from J, with 11 bases between. CDR3 sequence (DNA): TGTGCCAGCAGCTTACGACCGGAGGTTAATTCACCCCTCCACTTT. Protein: CASSLRPEVNSPLHF.

The rearrangement joins TRBV29-1 to TRBJ1-1; 8 positions match TRBD1. CDR3 length: 13 residues. The V gene end was trimmed by 7 bases and the J gene end by 1 base; junction bases not matched to a gene: 5. CDR1 SQVTM and CDR2 ANQGSEA come from the germline V gene. This chain's CDR3 is CSARGQGNTEAFF. CDR3 nucleotides: TGCAGCGCCCGAGGACAGGGGAACACTGAAGCTTTCTTT.

The V gene is TRBV18, the J gene TRBJ1-5; 7 nucleotides line up with TRBD1. This CDR3 has 15 amino acids. V gave up 1 base and J gave up 5 bases; unmatched junction bases: 5. Germline loops: CDR1 KGHSH, CDR2 LQKENI. This CDR3 reads CASSPRDSGYQPQHF. The CDR3 nucleotides are TGTGCCAGCTCACCACGGGACAGTGGATATCAGCCCCAGCATTTT.

This clone was seen once. The chain links TRBV27 to TRBJ2-2; 7 nucleotides align to TRBD1. This CDR3 has 16 amino acids. CDR1 and CDR2 (germline): MNHEY, SMNVEV (reference sequence). Trimming took 5 bases from V and 0 from J; bases not matched to a gene: 6. The CDR3 sequence is CASSTNRGPNTGELFF. The CDR3, as DNA: TGTGCCAGCAGTACCAACAGGGGCCCGAACACCGGGGAGCTGTTTTTT.

The rearrangement joins TRBV2 to TRBJ2-5; TRBD2 agrees at 8 bases. The CDR3 runs 16 residues. Germline-derived CDR1 and CDR2 are SNHLY and FYNNEI. With V trimmed by 4 bases and J by 5 bases, 12 bases remained unmatched. The CDR3: CASSAGFGGARETQYF. DNA for the CDR3: TGTGCCAGCAGTGCTGGATTCGGGGGGGCTCGGGAGACCCAGTACTTC.

The V gene is TRBV10-3, the J gene TRBJ2-1; D is perhaps TRBD2 (6 bases). The CDR3 sequence is 16 residues long. The germline V gene encodes CDR1 ENHRY and CDR2 SYGVKD. Trimming pared 0 bases from V and 10 bases from J, leaving 19 bases between. Written as DNA, the CDR3 is TGTGCCATCAGTGAGTCGAACGGCGGGGCGGGTGGCGAGCAGTTCTTC. Translation: CAISESNGGAGGEQFF.

The J gene is TRBJ2-2, the V gene TRBV14; possible D gene TRBD2, 5 bases. This CDR3 has 15 amino acids. Germline values: CDR1 SGHDN, CDR2 FVKESK. Trimming took off 4 bases at V and 3 bases at J, with 12 bases between the two ends. The CDR3 coding sequence is TGTGCCAGCAGCCCGAGGACTGCTGACACCGGGGAGCTGTTTTTT. Residues: CASSPRTADTGELFF.